This T cell receptor (beta chain) was found in a study of Tregs in tolerant kidney transplant recipients. Profiled with immunoSEQ multiplex PCR; TCRdb holds only in-frame clones, not every one. The sample has around 30,000 clones, and its top ten clones hold 1.8%. The study, taken as a whole, reports: Biological reproducibility was not directly addressed, but technical replication error appeared minimal. Tolerant patients' donor-specific Tregs expanded beyond overall Tregs, suggesting antigen-driven growth.

Related graft donors supplied nonmyeloablative bone marrow transplants, and mixed chimerism was transient. Germline V gene data show CDR1 as DFQATT and CDR2 as SNEGSKA (reference sequence). CDR3 length: 12 amino acids. Losses at the gene ends were 6 bases for V and 2 bases for J; bases not matched to a gene: 3. Of note for this clone: Its antigen is unidentified. The observed sequence ends 3 residues before the CDR3 terminus, with the missing tail filled in from the germline J gene.

The rearrangement joins TRBV20-1 to TRBJ2-5; 7 nucleotides align to TRBD1. The source is a human patient who received a combined kidney and bone marrow transplant. Some T cells here may be from the graft donor. The source material was CD4+ T cells from blood (PBMCs), sampled 24 months after the transplant. The DNA read from the CDR3 is TGCAGTGCGAGGGGGCAACAAGAGACC. Its protein product is CSARGQQET. Given in full, the CDR3 is CSARGQQETQYF.